The 28 T cell receptor beta chains given below trace back to one sample, sequenced in a study of T cell changes during pregnancy in multiple sclerosis. The protocol was immunoSEQ multiplex PCR, while the TCRdb copy is restricted to in-frame clones and leaves out a portion. The table shows about 75,000 clones, with around 89% occurring only once. The starting material was peripheral blood, obtained in the first trimester of pregnancy. The receptors derive from a female donor in good health, enrolled as a control in a pregnancy study.

The chain links TRBV30 to TRBJ1-5; TRBD1 matches 9 bases. This CDR3 region has 14 residues. With V trimmed by 2 bases and J by 5 bases, 4 bases remained unmatched. CDR1 and CDR2 (germline): GTSNPN, SVGIG (reference sequence). The CDR3: CAWSQRQGDQPQHF. CDR3 nucleotide sequence: TGTGCCTGGAGTCAAAGACAGGGGGATCAGCCCCAGCATTTT.

V is TRBV15 and J is TRBJ2-7; 13 bases map to TRBD2. The CDR3 is made up of 17 amino acids. From germline, CDR1 is LNHNV and CDR2 YYDKDF (reference sequence). Germline trimming cut 3 bases from V and 9 bases from J; bases unmatched to any gene: 14. CDR3 in DNA: TGTGCCACCAGCAGTTTCACCGGGACTAGCGGGGACCGGGCGCAGTACTTC. This sequence encodes CATSSFTGTSGDRAQYF.

This clone was recorded a few times. The chain recombines TRBV11-2 with TRBJ2-5, with 9 bases identical to TRBD2. Germline CDR1 is SGHAT and CDR2 is FQNNGV. The CDR3 contains 18 residues. V gave up 0 bases and J gave up 3 bases; unmatched junction bases: 11. In DNA form, the CDR3 reads TGTGCCAGCAGCTTAGATATCTCGGCTAGCGGGACGAAAGAGACCCAGTACTTC. Its translation: CASSLDISASGTKETQYF. Looking up the rest from reference TRBV11-2 and TRBJ2-5 gives the full variable domain: EAGVAQSPRYKIIEKRQSVAFWCNPISGHATLYWYQQILGQGPKLLIQFQNNGVVDDSQLPKDRFSAERLKGVDSTLKIQPAKLEDSAVYLCASSLDISASGTKETQYFGPGTRLLVL.

The V and J genes are TRBV7-6 and TRBJ1-4, with 7 bases aligning to TRBD1. Germline V CDR1 and CDR2: SGHVS, FNYEAQ. The CDR3 extends over 16 amino acids. V gave up 5 bases and J gave up 4 bases; unmatched junction bases: 10. The CDR3 DNA follows: TGTGCCAGCAGCCCCAGGGGGTGGGGGATTAATGAAAAACTGTTTTTT. Encoded protein: CASSPRGWGINEKLFF.

This clone appeared a few times. The genes are TRBV7-9 and TRBJ1-1, with D uncertain. The ends were cut back, 1 base at V and 4 bases at J, with 16 bases in the middle. The CDR3 loop spans 16 amino acids. The germline V gene encodes CDR1 SEHNR and CDR2 FQNEAQ (reference sequence). Written as DNA, the CDR3 is TGTGCCAGCAGCTTAGGAGAGGGCGGACGTTCCACTGAAGCTTTCTTT. Amino acid sequence: CASSLGEGGRSTEAFF.

The chain joins TRBV21-1 to TRBJ1-5; the table's TRBD1 call for D was not verified on the DNA. TRBV21-1 corresponds to a pseudogene. This CDR3 spans 16 amino acids. In nucleotides, the CDR3 is TGTGCCAGCAGTGGGACAGGGGGCGGACGGAATCAGCCCCAGCATTTT. Its protein is CASSGTGGGRNQPQHF.

This clone appeared once. Here the CDR3 DNA reads TGTGCCAGCAGCTCCGGGTCGCCCTATAATTCACCCCTCCACTTT. Translated: CASSSGSPYNSPLHF. The rearrangement joins TRBV7-2 to TRBJ1-6; D is undetermined. The V end lost 4 bases, the J end lost 2 bases, and 9 bases lay between the germline ends. The CDR3 is 15 residues long. CDR1 SGHTA and CDR2 FQGNSA come from the germline V gene.

The genes are TRBV5-4 and TRBJ1-2; TRBD1 aligns across 10 bases. Germline trimming cut 4 bases from V and 3 bases from J; bases unmatched to any gene: 3. CDR1 SGHNT and CDR2 YYREEE come from the germline V gene (reference sequence). The CDR3 is made up of 14 amino acids. The CDR3 is CASSAGQGYYGYTF. CDR3 coding DNA: TGTGCCAGCAGCGCGGGACAGGGGTACTATGGCTACACCTTC.

The CDR3 bases are TGCGCCAGCAACTGGGCGCCGGCCTACAATGAGCAGTTCTTC. Protein sequence: CASNWAPAYNEQFF. The chain is built from TRBV5-1 and TRBJ2-1; no firm D call. The length of the CDR3 is 14 residues. Trimming took off 6 bases at V and 2 bases at J, with 12 bases between the two ends. Germline V gives CDR1 SGHRS, CDR2 YFSETQ.

The chain combines TRBV28 with TRBJ2-7; unclear D gene. This CDR3 comprises 16 residues. CDR1 is MDHEN, CDR2 SYDVKM, per germline. V lost 6 bases and J lost 2, with 20 bases in between. CDR3 loop: CASSSPHTRITYEQYF. The CDR3 coding sequence is TGTGCCAGCAGCTCACCCCACACCAGGATCACCTACGAGCAGTACTTC. Combining the CDR3 with reference TRBV28 and TRBJ2-7 gives the whole variable domain DVKVTQSSRYLVKRTGEKVFLECVQDMDHENMFWYRQDPGLGLRLIYFSYDVKMKEKGDIPEGYSVSREKKERFSLILESASTNQTSMYLCASSSPHTRITYEQYFGPGTRLTVT.

The chain couples TRBV4-2 to TRBJ2-1; 9 bases are shared with TRBD2. The CDR3 runs 20 residues. Germline V gene data show CDR1 as LGHNA and CDR2 as YNFKEQ. Trimming at V came to 0 bases and at J to 0 bases, leaving 12 bases not matched to a gene. CDR3 sequence: CASSQDLGSGGLSSYNEQFF. The CDR3 nucleotides are TGTGCCAGCAGCCAAGATTTAGGTAGCGGGGGCCTTAGCTCCTACAATGAGCAGTTCTTC.

The chain recombines TRBV7-8 with TRBJ2-1; 8 bases match TRBD2. Per germline, CDR1 SGHVS and CDR2 FQNEAQ. The CDR3 is 13 residues long. The junction had 5 bases not matched to a gene; V was cut back by 4 bases and J by 9 bases. In DNA form, the CDR3 reads TGTGCCAGCAGCTCGGGACTAGTGGGTGAGCAGTTCTTC. Translation gives CASSSGLVGEQFF.

The rearrangement links TRBV10-1 to TRBJ2-1; 8 bases fit TRBD1. J gave up 10 bases and V 8 bases, and 7 bases lay outside the gene matches. The CDR3 is 12 residues long. Germline loops: CDR1 WNHNN, CDR2 SYGVQD (reference sequence). This chain's CDR3 is CASGTGSSEQFF. CDR3 DNA: TGCGCCAGCGGGACAGGCAGTTCGGAGCAGTTCTTC.

This chain connects TRBV4-1 to TRBJ2-2; 12 nucleotides agree with TRBD2. Germline V gene lookup returns CDR1 MGHRA and CDR2 YSYEKL. J lost 3 bases, V lost 0 bases, and 5 bases had no gene match. The CDR3 runs to 18 residues. The CDR3 here is CASSQETSGGDYTGELFF. CDR3 coding DNA: TGCGCCAGCAGCCAAGAGACTAGCGGGGGCGATTACACCGGGGAGCTGTTTTTT.

The V gene is TRBV7-8, the J gene TRBJ2-1; 9 bases match TRBD2. The CDR3 is 15 residues long. Germline V CDR1 and CDR2: SGHVS, FQNEAQ. V lost 5 bases and J lost 5; bases outside the gene matches: 7. The CDR3 DNA sequence: TGTGCCAGCAGCACTAGCGGGCGCCCCGACAATGAGCAGTTCTTC. It specifies CASSTSGRPDNEQFF.

V and J are TRBV7-2 and TRBJ2-1; TRBD2 matches 7 bases. Germline CDR1 reads SGHTA; CDR2 reads FQGNSA. The V gene end was trimmed by 2 bases and the J gene end by 6 bases; junction bases not matched to a gene: 10. CDR3 length equals 16 residues. The CDR3 protein is CASSLIREALRNEQFF. CDR3 bases: TGTGCCAGCAGCTTAATTCGGGAGGCCCTCCGCAATGAGCAGTTCTTC.

The rearrangement joins TRBV6-5 to TRBJ2-6; D is unresolved. CDR1 is MNHEY, CDR2 SVGAGI, per germline. V lost 4 bases to trimming and J lost 0 bases, with 7 bases between them. The CDR3 spans 15 residues. For the CDR3, the DNA is TGTGCCAGCAGTTGGCAGGCCTCTGGGGCCAACGTCCTGACTTTC. It is translated as CASSWQASGANVLTF.

This CDR3 is CASNGQRGTGELFF. The CDR3 DNA reads TGTGCCAGTAACGGACAGCGGGGCACCGGGGAGCTGTTTTTT. This chain connects TRBV19 to TRBJ2-2; D possibly corresponds to TRBD2 (7 bases). Germline CDR1 LNHDA, CDR2 SQIVND (reference sequence). V lost 7 bases, J lost 4 bases, and 13 bases lay in between. The CDR3 runs 14 residues.

The chain joins TRBV27 to TRBJ1-6; 10 nucleotides match TRBD1. The CDR3 is 18 residues long. Germline V gene sequence: CDR1 MNHEY, CDR2 SMNVEV (reference sequence). With 7 bases clipped from V and 6 bases from J, the junction kept 15 bases outside the gene matches. The CDR3: CASTRDRGFGTGNSPLHF. In DNA form, the CDR3 reads TGTGCCAGCACCCGGGACAGGGGATTTGGAACGGGTAATTCACCCCTCCACTTT.

The chain couples TRBV7-2 to TRBJ2-1; 11 bases align to TRBD2. Germline lookup yields CDR1 SGHTA and CDR2 FQGNSA. Germline trimming cut 1 base from V and 9 bases from J; bases unmatched to any gene: 5. The CDR3 sequence is 15 residues long. CDR3 sequence reads: CASSLGGLAVAEQFF. DNA of the CDR3: TGTGCCAGCAGCTTAGGGGGACTAGCGGTCGCTGAGCAGTTCTTC.

The V call is TRBV5-1, the J call TRBJ1-1, with 10 nucleotides matching TRBD1. V was pared by 4 bases and J by 5 bases, with 2 bases of the junction left unmatched. Germline CDR1 SGHRS, CDR2 YFSETQ. The CDR3 is made up of 13 amino acids. CDR3 residues: CASSTGQGTEAFF. DNA for the CDR3: TGCGCCAGCAGCACGGGACAGGGGACTGAAGCTTTCTTT.

The V and J genes are TRBV30 and TRBJ2-7; no definite D call. The CDR3 runs to 10 residues. CDR1 and CDR2 (germline): GTSNPN, SVGIG (reference sequence). The V end lost 2 bases, the J end lost 3 bases, and 2 bases lay between the germline ends. The CDR3 is CAWSRYEQYF. CDR3 nucleotides: TGTGCCTGGAGTCGCTACGAGCAGTACTTC.

In this sample, this clone turned up once. The rearrangement uses TRBV9 and TRBJ1-2, with 8 bases fitting TRBD1. Germline loops: CDR1 SGDLS, CDR2 YYNGEE. Trimming cost V 1 base and J 2 bases; bases outside gene matches: 16. This CDR3 is 19 amino acids long. The CDR3 coding sequence is TGTGCCAGCAGCGTATGGGGCCCTAACGCAGGGGGCAGGAACTATGGCTACACCTTC. Encoded protein: CASSVWGPNAGGRNYGYTF.

This chain connects TRBV29-1 to TRBJ2-7; tentative D call: TRBD2 (5 bases). There are 12 residues in the CDR3. The V gene lost 6 bases and the J gene lost 5 bases, with 14 bases spanning the gap. Germline V gene data show CDR1 as SQVTM and CDR2 as ANQGSEA. CDR3 coding DNA: TGCAGCGTCGACCCGGGGATCAACGAGCAGTACTTC. Its translation: CSVDPGINEQYF.

The J gene is TRBJ1-2, the V gene TRBV15, with unresolved D. The germline V gene has CDR1 LNHNV and CDR2 YYDKDF (reference sequence). V lost 1 base and J 4 bases, leaving 10 bases between the germline ends. The CDR3 is made up of 14 amino acids. DNA for the CDR3: TGTGCCACCAGCAGAGGCGAAGGGAGCTATGGCTACACCTTC. Translating gives CATSRGEGSYGYTF. The whole variable domain, filled in from reference TRBV15 and TRBJ1-2, reads DAMVIQNPRYQVTQFGKPVTLSCSQTLNHNVMYWYQQKSSQAPKLLFHYYDKDFNNEADTPDNFQSRRPNTSFCFLDIRSPGLGDTAMYLCATSRGEGSYGYTFGSGTRLTVV.

This chain links TRBV5-1 with TRBJ1-6; D is undetermined. CDR3 size: 15 residues. Germline V gene lookup returns CDR1 SGHRS and CDR2 YFSETQ. V shed 4 bases and J shed 5 bases, with 13 bases lying between them. CDR3: CASSPQILNNSPLHF. CDR3 bases: TGCGCCAGCAGCCCACAGATCCTGAATAATTCACCCCTCCACTTT.

The V gene is TRBV6-1, the J gene TRBJ2-7, with D possibly being TRBD2 (6 bases). The germline V and J ends were trimmed by 3 bases and 6 bases, with 15 bases remaining between them. The CDR3 contains 14 residues. Germline V gives CDR1 MNHNS, CDR2 SASEGT. CDR3 coding DNA: TGTGCCAGCAGTGAGGGACTGATTAAGGGCGAGCAGTACTTC. Translating gives CASSEGLIKGEQYF.

The CDR3 region has the DNA TGTGCCAGCTCACCCGGACAGGGAGGTGAAGCTTTCTTT. Translation: CASSPGQGGEAFF. The rearrangement links TRBV18 to TRBJ1-1; 8 bases fit TRBD1. The germline V gene encodes CDR1 KGHSH and CDR2 LQKENI. The CDR3 sequence is 13 residues long. The trim removed 3 bases at V and 7 bases at J, leaving 4 bases unmatched.